These T cell receptor beta chains were read from a single sample in a study of shared clonotypes between healthy human individuals. The table came from immunoSEQ multiplex PCR; TCRdb's copy has only in-frame clones and leaves some out. The sample includes 2 million or so clones, 95% of them seen just once. The sample was naive CD4+ T cells sorted from blood. The source is a man in his late teens or twenties in good health. Both conserved end residues are part of each CDR3. A D gene is named only where the DNA matches it firmly. Not every row has a clone size; where given, it reads once, few, many or a size class.

V	D	J	size	DNA	CDR3
TRBV27	TRBD1	TRBJ2-2	.	TGTGCCAGCAGTTTAGCGGAGGGGACAGGGTACACCGGGGAGCTGTTTTTT	CASSLAEGTGYTGELFF
TRBV6-1	.	TRBJ1-5	.	TGTGCCACACATCGGACGGTAAATAGCAATCAGCCCCAGCATTTT	CATHRTVNSNQPQHF
TRBV10-3	.	TRBJ2-5	.	TGTGCCATCAGTGACGGGCAAGAGACCCAGTACTTC	CAISDGQETQYF
TRBV10-1	TRBD2	TRBJ2-2	.	TGCGCCAGCAGCACTAGCGGGAGCGCCGGGGAGCTGTTTTTT	CASSTSGSAGELFF
TRBV4-3	TRBD2	TRBJ2-3	.	TGCGCCAGCAGCCAAGTTTCACCGGGACTAGCGGCTCCAGATACGCAGTATTTT	CASSQVSPGLAAPDTQYF
TRBV30	TRBD1	TRBJ1-2	.	TGTGCCTGGGGTGCAGGGGGAAACTATGGCTACACCTTC	CAWGAGGNYGYTF
TRBV15	.	TRBJ2-2	.	TGTGCCACCAGCAGAGATGAAGGACGCACCGGGGAGCTGTTTTTT	CATSRDEGRTGELFF
TRBV5-6	TRBD1	TRBJ2-4	.	TGTGCCAGCAGCCCACGACAGGGGGCGGACATTCAGTACTTC	CASSPRQGADIQYF
TRBV19	.	TRBJ1-5	.	TGTGCCAGTAGTACCTCCGACCGGGGAAGTCAGCCCCAGCATTTT	CASSTSDRGSQPQHF
TRBV7-9	TRBD1	TRBJ2-5	.	TGTGCCAGCAGCTGGGGACAGGGTATAGGAGAGACCCAGTACTTC	CASSWGQGIGETQYF
TRBV5-6	TRBD1	TRBJ2-2	.	TGTGCCAGCAGCCCCGGACAGGGGCTCGGGGAGCTGTTTTTT	CASSPGQGLGELFF
TRBV6-6	TRBD1	TRBJ2-7	.	TGTGCCAGCAGGACGGAGCAGGGGGTAATCTACGAGCAGTACTTC	CASRTEQGVIYEQYF
TRBV30	.	TRBJ1-2	.	TGTGCCTGGAGTGTACCCGACGGAAACTATGGCTACACCTTC	CAWSVPDGNYGYTF
TRBV6-5	.	TRBJ1-1	.	TGTGCCAGCTTACCCCCGGGGCGATGGAACACTGAAGCTTTCTTT	CASLPPGRWNTEAFF
TRBV10-1	.	TRBJ2-2	.	TGCGCCAGCAGGGACGGAGAATTTGGGGAGCTGTTTTTT	CASRDGEFGELFF
TRBV4-1	.	TRBJ2-2	.	TGCGCCAGCAGCCAACTATTAGGCCTCGGGGGCACCGGGGAGCTGTTTTTT	CASSQLLGLGGTGELFF
TRBV28	TRBD1	TRBJ1-6	.	TGTGCCAGCGCCCCGGGACAGTTTAATTCACCCCTCCACTTT	CASAPGQFNSPLHF
TRBV5-4	TRBD2	TRBJ2-3	.	TGTGCCAGCAGCTTGGATGGAGTAGCGGGCACATCTAGCACAGATACGCAGTATTTT	CASSLDGVAGTSSTDTQYF
TRBV5-1	TRBD2	TRBJ2-1	.	TGCGCCAGCAGCCGGACTAGCGGGGGGTTACGAGAGCAGTTCTTC	CASSRTSGGLREQFF
TRBV5-4	.	TRBJ2-1	.	TGTGCCAGCAGCTTGGGCGGGACCACCTACAATGAGCAGTTCTTC	CASSLGGTTYNEQFF
TRBV5-1	TRBD1	TRBJ1-1	.	TGCGCCAGCAGCTTGGTTGACAGGGGAACTGAAGCTTTCTTT	CASSLVDRGTEAFF
TRBV7-2	.	TRBJ1-1	.	TGTGCCAGCAGCCCCCAAATTAGGGGCACTGAAGCTTTCTTT	CASSPQIRGTEAFF
TRBV9	TRBD1	TRBJ1-4	.	TGTGCCAGCAGCGCGGGACAGGAAAATGAAAAACTGTTTTTT	CASSAGQENEKLFF
TRBV2	.	TRBJ2-3	.	TGTGCCAGCAGTGTCCCTAGGAGCACAGATACGCAGTATTTT	CASSVPRSTDTQYF
TRBV4-2	.	TRBJ2-7	.	TGTGCCAGCAGCCAAGAATACGGGGAAACCTACGAGCAGTACTTC	CASSQEYGETYEQYF
TRBV6-4	TRBD1	TRBJ1-1	.	TGTGCCAGCAGCTTAGGGACAGGGACTGAAGCTTTCTTT	CASSLGTGTEAFF
TRBV9	.	TRBJ1-6	.	TGTGCCAGCAGCGTAGCCGGCGATTCACCCCTCCACTTT	CASSVAGDSPLHF
TRBV10-3	TRBD1	TRBJ2-7	.	TGTGCCATCAGTGATTACCGGGACAGGGACGAGCAGTACTTC	CAISDYRDRDEQYF
TRBV7-2	.	TRBJ2-3	.	TGTGCCAGCAGCTTACAAGGGGGTAGCACAGATACGCAGTATTTT	CASSLQGGSTDTQYF
TRBV6-1	.	TRBJ2-7	.	TGTGCCAGCAGTGAAGGGTTCCCCTACGAGCAGTACTTC	CASSEGFPYEQYF
TRBV10-3	TRBD1	TRBJ1-5	.	TGTGCCATCAGCCCGGACAGGGTCGGCAATCAGCCCCAGCATTTT	CAISPDRVGNQPQHF
TRBV10-2	TRBD1	TRBJ1-1	.	TGCGCCAGCAGTGTACAGGGGATGAACACTGAAGCTTTCTTT	CASSVQGMNTEAFF
TRBV11-2	TRBD1	TRBJ1-1	once	TGTGCCAGCAGCATAAACGGACAGGCTGGGCCTGAAGCTTTCTTT	CASSINGQAGPEAFF
TRBV2	.	TRBJ2-7	.	TGTGCCAGCAGTGCGGGTGTGCTAGGCTCTCCCTACGAGCAGTACTTC	CASSAGVLGSPYEQYF
TRBV5-4	TRBD1	TRBJ2-5	.	TGTGCCAGCAGCTTGGCCAAACAGGGGGCGGGCGAGACCCAGTACTTC	CASSLAKQGAGETQYF
TRBV12-5	TRBD1	TRBJ1-1	.	TGTGCTAGCGGCCTACCGGGACAGGGGAGTGACACTGAAGCTTTCTTT	CASGLPGQGSDTEAFF
TRBV21-1	.	TRBJ2-3	.	TGTGTTGGCCGGACAGATACGCAGTATTTT	CVGRTDTQYF
TRBV6-5	.	TRBJ2-3	.	TGTGCCAGTGCCAGGGAGTTCGCAGATACGCAGTATTTT	CASAREFADTQYF
TRBV9	.	TRBJ2-3	.	TGTGCCAGCAGCGGACAGCGGTGGGGCGGAGATACGCAGTATTTT	CASSGQRWGGDTQYF
TRBV5-1	TRBD2	TRBJ2-2	.	TGCGCCAGCAGCCAAACTAGCGGGAGTACCGGGGAGCTGTTTTTT	CASSQTSGSTGELFF
TRBV5-1	TRBD2	TRBJ2-7	.	TGCGCCAGCAGCCCGGGGACTAGCGGGGGGATTTACGAGCAGTACTTC	CASSPGTSGGIYEQYF
TRBV6-6	.	TRBJ2-2	.	TGTGCCAGCAGCTTCACATGGACCCTTAACACCGGGGAGCTGTTTTTT	CASSFTWTLNTGELFF
TRBV5-1	.	TRBJ2-7	.	TGCGCCAGCAGCTTAGCCGGGACATCCTACGAGCAGTACTTC	CASSLAGTSYEQYF
TRBV4-3	TRBD1	TRBJ1-5	.	TGCGCCAGCAGCGAAGGGACAGCTTATAGCAATCAGCCCCAGCATTTT	CASSEGTAYSNQPQHF
TRBV5-1	.	TRBJ1-4	.	TGCGCCAGCAGCTCACAGGGACTTACAGAAAAACTGTTTTTT	CASSSQGLTEKLFF
TRBV6-5	.	TRBJ2-1	.	TGTGCCAGCAGTCCCACAGCGACATACAATGAGCAGTTCTTC	CASSPTATYNEQFF
TRBV13	.	TRBJ2-1	.	TGTGCCACTTCTCATCGAAGGTACAATGAGCAGTTCTTC	CATSHRRYNEQFF
TRBV6-1	.	TRBJ2-3	once	TGTGCCAGCAGTGCCCGGGACGCTGCGCAGTATTTT	CASSARDAAQYF
TRBV30	TRBD1	TRBJ1-1	.	TGTGCCTGGGGGTCCCGACAGGGGGTAGGTGAAGCTTTCTTT	CAWGSRQGVGEAFF
TRBV28	TRBD2	TRBJ2-5	.	TGTGCCAGCAGAAAACTAGCGGGGGGCCAAGAGACCCAGTACTTC	CASRKLAGGQETQYF
TRBV7-9	TRBD1	TRBJ2-5	.	TGTGCCAGCAGCTTACCCTCCGGGACAGGGGGCGCGGAGACCCAGTACTTC	CASSLPSGTGGAETQYF
TRBV7-2	TRBD2	TRBJ2-3	.	TGTGCCAGCAGCGCAAGACTAGCGGGGGGGCTCGATACGCAGTATTTT	CASSARLAGGLDTQYF